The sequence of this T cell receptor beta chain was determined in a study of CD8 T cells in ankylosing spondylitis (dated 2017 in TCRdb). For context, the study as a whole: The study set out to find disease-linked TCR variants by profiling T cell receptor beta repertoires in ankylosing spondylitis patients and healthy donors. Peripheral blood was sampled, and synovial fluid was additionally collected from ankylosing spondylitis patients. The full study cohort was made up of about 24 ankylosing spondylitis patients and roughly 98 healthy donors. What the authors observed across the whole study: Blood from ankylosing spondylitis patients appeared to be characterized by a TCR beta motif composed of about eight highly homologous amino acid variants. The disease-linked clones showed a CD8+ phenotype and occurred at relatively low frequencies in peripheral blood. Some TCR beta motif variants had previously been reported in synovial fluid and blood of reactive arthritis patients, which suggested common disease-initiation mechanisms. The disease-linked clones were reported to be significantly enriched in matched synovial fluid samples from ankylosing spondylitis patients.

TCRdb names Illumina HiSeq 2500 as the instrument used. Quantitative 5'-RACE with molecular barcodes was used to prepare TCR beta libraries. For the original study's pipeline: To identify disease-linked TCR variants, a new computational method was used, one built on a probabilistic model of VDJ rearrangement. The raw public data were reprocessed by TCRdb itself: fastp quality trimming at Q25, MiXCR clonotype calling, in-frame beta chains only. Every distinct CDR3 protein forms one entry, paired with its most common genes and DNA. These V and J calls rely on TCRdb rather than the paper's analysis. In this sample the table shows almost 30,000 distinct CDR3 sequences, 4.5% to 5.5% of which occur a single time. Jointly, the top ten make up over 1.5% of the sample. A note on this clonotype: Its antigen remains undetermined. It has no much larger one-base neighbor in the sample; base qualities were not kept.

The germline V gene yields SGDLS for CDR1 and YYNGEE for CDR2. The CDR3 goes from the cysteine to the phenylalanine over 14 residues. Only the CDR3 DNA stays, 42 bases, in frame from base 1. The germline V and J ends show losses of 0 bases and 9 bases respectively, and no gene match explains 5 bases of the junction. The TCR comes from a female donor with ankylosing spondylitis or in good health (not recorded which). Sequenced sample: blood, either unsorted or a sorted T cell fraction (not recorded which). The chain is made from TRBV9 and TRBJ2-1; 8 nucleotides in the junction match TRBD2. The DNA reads TGTGCCAGCAGCGTAGCGGGGGGGCGGAGTGAGCAGTTCTTC. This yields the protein CASSVAGGRSEQFF.